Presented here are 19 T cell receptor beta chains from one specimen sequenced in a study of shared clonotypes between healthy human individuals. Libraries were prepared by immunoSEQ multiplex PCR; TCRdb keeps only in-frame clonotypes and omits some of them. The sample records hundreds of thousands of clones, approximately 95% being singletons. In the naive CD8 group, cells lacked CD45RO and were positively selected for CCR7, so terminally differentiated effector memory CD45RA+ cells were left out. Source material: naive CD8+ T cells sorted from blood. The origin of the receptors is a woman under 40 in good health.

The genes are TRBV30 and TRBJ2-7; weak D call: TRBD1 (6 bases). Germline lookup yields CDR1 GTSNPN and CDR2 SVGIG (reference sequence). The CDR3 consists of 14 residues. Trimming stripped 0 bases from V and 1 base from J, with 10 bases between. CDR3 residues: CAWSVQGRSYEQYF. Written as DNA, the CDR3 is TGTGCCTGGAGTGTACAGGGTAGGTCCTACGAGCAGTACTTC.

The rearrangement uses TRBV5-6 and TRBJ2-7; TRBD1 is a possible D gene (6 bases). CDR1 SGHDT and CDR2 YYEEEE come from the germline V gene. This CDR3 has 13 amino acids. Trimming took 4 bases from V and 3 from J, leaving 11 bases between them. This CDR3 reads CASSGKDSYEQYF. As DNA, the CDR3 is TGTGCCAGCAGCGGAAAGGACAGCTACGAGCAGTACTTC.

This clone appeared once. CDR3 loop: CASNRDRASNQPQHF. The CDR3, as DNA: TGTGCCAGCAACCGGGACAGGGCGAGCAATCAGCCCCAGCATTTT. The chain combines TRBV6-1 with TRBJ1-5; 9 bases agree with TRBD1. This CDR3 is 15 amino acids long. The germline CDR1 and CDR2 sequences are MNHNS and SASEGT. Trimming at V came to 7 bases and at J to 1 base, leaving 5 bases not matched to a gene.

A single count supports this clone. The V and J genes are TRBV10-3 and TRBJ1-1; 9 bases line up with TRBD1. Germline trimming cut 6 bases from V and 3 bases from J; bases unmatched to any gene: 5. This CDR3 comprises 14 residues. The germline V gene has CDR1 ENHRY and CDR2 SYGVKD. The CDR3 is CAIRFDRGDTEAFF. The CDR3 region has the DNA TGTGCCATCAGATTTGACAGGGGGGACACTGAAGCTTTCTTT.

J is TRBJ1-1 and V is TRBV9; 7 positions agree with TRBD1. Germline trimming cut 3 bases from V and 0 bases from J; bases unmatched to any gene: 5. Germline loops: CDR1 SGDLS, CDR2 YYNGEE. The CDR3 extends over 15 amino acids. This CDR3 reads CASSEQGTMNTEAFF. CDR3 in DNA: TGTGCCAGCAGCGAACAGGGGACCATGAACACTGAAGCTTTCTTT.

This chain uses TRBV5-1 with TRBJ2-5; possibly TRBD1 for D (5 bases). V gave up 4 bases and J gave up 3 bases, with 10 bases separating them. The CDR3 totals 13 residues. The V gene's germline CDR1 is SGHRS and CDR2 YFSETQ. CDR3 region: CASSLSREETQYF. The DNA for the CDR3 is TGCGCCAGCAGCCTATCCAGGGAAGAGACCCAGTACTTC.

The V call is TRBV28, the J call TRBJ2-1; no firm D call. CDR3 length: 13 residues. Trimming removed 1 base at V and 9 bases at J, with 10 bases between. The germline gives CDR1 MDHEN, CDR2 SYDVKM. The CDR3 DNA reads TGTGCCAGCAGTTTATCACTAATTGGTGAGCAGTTCTTC. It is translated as CASSLSLIGEQFF. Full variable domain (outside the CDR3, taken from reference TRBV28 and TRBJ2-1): DVKVTQSSRYLVKRTGEKVFLECVQDMDHENMFWYRQDPGLGLRLIYFSYDVKMKEKGDIPEGYSVSREKKERFSLILESASTNQTSMYLCASSLSLIGEQFFGPGTRLTVL.

CDR3 residues: CASSSGWGGSSYNEQFF. Here the CDR3 DNA reads TGTGCCAGCAGCTCCGGATGGGGCGGGAGCTCCTACAATGAGCAGTTCTTC. The rearrangement uses TRBV7-9 and TRBJ2-1; 7 bases are shared with TRBD2. Germline CDR1 SEHNR, CDR2 FQNEAQ (reference sequence). This CDR3 contains 17 residues. With 4 bases clipped from V and 0 bases from J, the junction kept 9 bases outside the gene matches.

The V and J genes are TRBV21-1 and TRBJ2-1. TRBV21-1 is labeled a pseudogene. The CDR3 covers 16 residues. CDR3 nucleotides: TGTGCCAGCAGCAAAGAGGGATCCGATGATCGGGATGAGCAGTTCTTC. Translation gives CASSKEGSDDRDEQFF.

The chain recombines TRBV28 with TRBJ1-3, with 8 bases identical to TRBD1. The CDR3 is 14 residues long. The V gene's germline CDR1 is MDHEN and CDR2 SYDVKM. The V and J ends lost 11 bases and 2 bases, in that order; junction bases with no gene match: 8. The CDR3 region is CAHATGEPGNTIYF. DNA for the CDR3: TGTGCCCACGCGACAGGGGAACCTGGAAACACCATATATTTT.

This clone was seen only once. The CDR3 spells CASTEAFRVALADYEQYF. CDR3 sequence (DNA): TGTGCCAGCACTGAAGCTTTCAGGGTCGCCCTAGCAGACTACGAGCAGTACTTC. The rearrangement uses TRBV21-1 and TRBJ2-7. TRBV21-1 constitutes a pseudogene. The CDR3 has 18 residues.

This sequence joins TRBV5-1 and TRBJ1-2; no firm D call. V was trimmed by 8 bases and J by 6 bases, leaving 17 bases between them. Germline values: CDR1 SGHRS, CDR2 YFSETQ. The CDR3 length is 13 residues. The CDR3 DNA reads TGCGCCAGTCGCCTGATGGAGGAGGATGGCTACACCTTC. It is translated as CASRLMEEDGYTF.

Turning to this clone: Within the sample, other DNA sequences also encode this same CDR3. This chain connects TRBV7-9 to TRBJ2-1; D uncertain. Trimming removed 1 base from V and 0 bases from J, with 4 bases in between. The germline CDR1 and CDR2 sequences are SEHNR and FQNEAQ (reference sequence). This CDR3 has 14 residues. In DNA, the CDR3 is TGTGCCAGCAGCTTAGTACGCTCCTACAATGAGCAGTTCTTC. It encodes CASSLVRSYNEQFF.

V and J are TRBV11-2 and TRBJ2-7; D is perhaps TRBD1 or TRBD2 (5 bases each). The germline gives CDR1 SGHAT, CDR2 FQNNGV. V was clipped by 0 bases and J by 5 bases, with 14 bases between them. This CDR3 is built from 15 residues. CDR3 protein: CASSLDRGTGHEQYF. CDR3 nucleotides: TGTGCCAGCAGCTTAGATCGAGGGACCGGTCACGAGCAGTACTTC.

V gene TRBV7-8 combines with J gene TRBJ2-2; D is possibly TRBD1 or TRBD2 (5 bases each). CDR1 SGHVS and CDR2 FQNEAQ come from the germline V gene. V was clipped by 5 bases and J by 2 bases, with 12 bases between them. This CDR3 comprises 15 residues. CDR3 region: CASSTGRLNTGELFF. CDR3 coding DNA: TGTGCCAGCAGCACGGGACGGCTCAACACCGGGGAGCTGTTTTTT.

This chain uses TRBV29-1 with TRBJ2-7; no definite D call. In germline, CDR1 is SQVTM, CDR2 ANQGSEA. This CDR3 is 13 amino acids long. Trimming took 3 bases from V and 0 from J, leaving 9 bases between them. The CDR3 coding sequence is TGCAGCGTTGAGCGAGAAAGCTCCTACGAGCAGTACTTC. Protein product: CSVERESSYEQYF.

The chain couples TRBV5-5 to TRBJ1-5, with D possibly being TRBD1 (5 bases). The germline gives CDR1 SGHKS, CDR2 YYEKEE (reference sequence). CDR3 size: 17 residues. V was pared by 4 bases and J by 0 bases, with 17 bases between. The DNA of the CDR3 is TGTGCCAGCAGCCACTCTCCAGGGAGTTATAGCAATCAGCCCCAGCATTTT. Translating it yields CASSHSPGSYSNQPQHF. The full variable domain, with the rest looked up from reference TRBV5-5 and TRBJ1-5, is DAGVTQSPTHLIKTRGQQVTLRCSPISGHKSVSWYQQVLGQGPQFIFQYYEKEERGRGNFPDRFSARQFPNYSSELNVNALLLGDSALYLCASSHSPGSYSNQPQHFGDGTRLSIL.

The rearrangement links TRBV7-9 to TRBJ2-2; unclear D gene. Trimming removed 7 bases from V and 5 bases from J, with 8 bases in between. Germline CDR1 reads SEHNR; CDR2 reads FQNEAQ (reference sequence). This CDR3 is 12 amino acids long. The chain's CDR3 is CASTQGTGELFF. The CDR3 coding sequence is TGTGCCAGCACCCAAGGGACCGGGGAGCTGTTTTTT.

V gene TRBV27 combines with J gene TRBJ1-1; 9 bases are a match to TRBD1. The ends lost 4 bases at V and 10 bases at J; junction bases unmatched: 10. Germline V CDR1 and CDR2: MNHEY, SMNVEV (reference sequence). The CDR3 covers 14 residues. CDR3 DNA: TGTGCCAGCAGTTCCACAGGGGGCGCGGTGTTAGCTTTCTTT. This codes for CASSSTGGAVLAFF.